The clone carrying this TCR beta chain was detected many times. The entry originates in a study of T-cell reconstitution after alpha-beta-depleted transplantation in children. Per the germline V gene, CDR1 is SGHTA and CDR2 is FQGNSA. Trimming took 1 base from V and 2 from J, leaving 7 bases between them. The CDR3 totals 14 residues. Preparation of the TCRbeta library involved a method that used unique molecular identifiers. TCRdb processed the PCR reads anew with MiXCR; each CDR3 protein has one entry. Of 200,000 to 300,000 distinct CDR3 sequences in the sample, approximately 12% were seen once. The chain has TRBV7-2 and TRBJ2-3; unclear D gene. The sequencing used PBMCs from the stem cell graft donor, collected from the stem cell graft. The sequence came from a human donor who donated a stem cell graft to a child with acute lymphoblastic leukemia. CDR3 amino acids: CASSLDRYTDTQYF. The CDR3 DNA sequence: TGTGCCAGCAGCTTAGATCGGTACACAGATACGCAGTATTTT. Using reference TRBV7-2 and TRBJ2-3 for the parts outside the CDR3, the full variable domain is GAGVSQSPSNKVTEKGKDVELRCDPISGHTALYWYRQSLGQGLEFLIYFQGNSAPDKSGLPSDRFSAERTGGSVSTLTIQRTQQEDSAVYLCASSLDRYTDTQYFGPGTRLTVL.